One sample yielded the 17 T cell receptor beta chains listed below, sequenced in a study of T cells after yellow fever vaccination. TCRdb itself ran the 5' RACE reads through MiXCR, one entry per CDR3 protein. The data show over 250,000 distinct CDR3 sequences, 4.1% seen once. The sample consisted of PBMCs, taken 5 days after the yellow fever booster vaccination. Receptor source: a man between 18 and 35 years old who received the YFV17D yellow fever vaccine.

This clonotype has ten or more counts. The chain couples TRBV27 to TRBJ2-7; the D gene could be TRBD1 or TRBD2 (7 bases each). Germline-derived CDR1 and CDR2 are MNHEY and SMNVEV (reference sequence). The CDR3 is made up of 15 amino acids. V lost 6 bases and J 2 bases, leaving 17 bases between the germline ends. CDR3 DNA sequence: TGTGCCAGCAGACGGGGGGCGGACAGGCCCTACGAGCAGTACTTC. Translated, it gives CASRRGADRPYEQYF.

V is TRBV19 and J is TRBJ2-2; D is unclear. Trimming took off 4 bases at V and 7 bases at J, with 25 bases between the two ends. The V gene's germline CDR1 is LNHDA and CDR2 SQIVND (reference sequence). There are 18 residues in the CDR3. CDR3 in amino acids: CASSTLIRASSIVGELFF. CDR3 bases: TGTGCCAGTAGTACGTTAATAAGGGCCTCATCCATCGTCGGGGAGCTGTTTTTT.

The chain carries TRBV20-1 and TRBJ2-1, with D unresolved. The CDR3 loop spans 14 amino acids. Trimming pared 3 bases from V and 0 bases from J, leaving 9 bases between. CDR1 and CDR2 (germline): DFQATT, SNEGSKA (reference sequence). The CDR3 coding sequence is TGCAGTGCTAGCGTGCCGAGCTCCTACAATGAGCAGTTCTTC. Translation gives CSASVPSSYNEQFF.

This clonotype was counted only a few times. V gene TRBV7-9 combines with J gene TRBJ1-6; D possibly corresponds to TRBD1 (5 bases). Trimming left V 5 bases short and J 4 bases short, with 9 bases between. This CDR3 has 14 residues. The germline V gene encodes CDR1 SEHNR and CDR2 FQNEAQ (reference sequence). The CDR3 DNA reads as TGTGCCAGCAGCACGGGGGAATATAATTCACCCCTCCACTTT. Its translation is CASSTGEYNSPLHF.

The chain's CDR3 is CASSSARTANYGYTF. In nucleotides, the CDR3 is TGCGCCAGCAGTTCGGCCAGAACAGCTAACTATGGCTACACCTTC. This chain connects TRBV5-1 to TRBJ1-2; no firm D call. The V end lost 5 bases, the J end lost 0 bases, and 14 bases lay between the germline ends. Germline-derived CDR1 and CDR2 are SGHRS and YFSETQ. The length of the CDR3 is 15 residues.

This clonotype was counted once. The chain's CDR3 is CASSGGTGEGAGELFF. The CDR3, as DNA: TGCGCCAGCAGCGGCGGGACAGGGGAAGGAGCCGGGGAGCTGTTTTTT. The chain joins TRBV5-1 to TRBJ2-2; 10 bases are a match to TRBD1. With V trimmed by 4 bases and J by 6 bases, 9 bases remained unmatched. Per germline, CDR1 SGHRS and CDR2 YFSETQ. CDR3 length: 16 amino acids.

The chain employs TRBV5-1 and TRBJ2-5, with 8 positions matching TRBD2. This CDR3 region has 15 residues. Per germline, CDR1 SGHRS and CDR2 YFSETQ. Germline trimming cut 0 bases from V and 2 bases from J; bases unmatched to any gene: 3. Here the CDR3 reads CASSLVAGIQETQYF. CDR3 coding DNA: TGCGCCAGCAGCTTGGTAGCGGGGATACAAGAGACCCAGTACTTC.

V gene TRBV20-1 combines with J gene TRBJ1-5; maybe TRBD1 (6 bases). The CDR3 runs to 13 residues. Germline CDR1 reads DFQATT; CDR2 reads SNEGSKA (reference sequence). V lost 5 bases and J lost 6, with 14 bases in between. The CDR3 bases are TGCAGTGCTCGGGATGGGGGGCTTCAGCCCCAGCATTTT. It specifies CSARDGGLQPQHF.

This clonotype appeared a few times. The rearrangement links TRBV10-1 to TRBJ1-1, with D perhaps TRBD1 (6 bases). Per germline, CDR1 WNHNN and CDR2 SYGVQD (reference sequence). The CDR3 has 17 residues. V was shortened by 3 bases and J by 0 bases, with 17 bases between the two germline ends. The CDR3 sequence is CASSDARGGGMNTEAFF. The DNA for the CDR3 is TGCGCCAGCAGTGACGCCAGGGGCGGCGGGATGAACACTGAAGCTTTCTTT.

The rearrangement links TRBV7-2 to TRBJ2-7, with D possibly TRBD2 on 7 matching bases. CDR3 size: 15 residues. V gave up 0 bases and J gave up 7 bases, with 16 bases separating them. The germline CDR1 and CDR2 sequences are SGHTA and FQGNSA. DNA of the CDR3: TGTGCCAGCAGCTTAGCGGGAGGGGACGGACAGGAGCAGTACTTC. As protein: CASSLAGGDGQEQYF.

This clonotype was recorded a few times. The CDR3 region is CSATGDHYGYTF. CDR3 coding DNA: TGCAGTGCTACAGGGGATCACTATGGCTACACCTTC. This chain connects TRBV20-1 to TRBJ1-2; TRBD1 is a possible D gene (6 bases). CDR1 is DFQATT, CDR2 SNEGSKA, per germline (reference sequence). The CDR3 covers 12 residues. Trimming pared 4 bases from V and 3 bases from J, leaving 9 bases between.

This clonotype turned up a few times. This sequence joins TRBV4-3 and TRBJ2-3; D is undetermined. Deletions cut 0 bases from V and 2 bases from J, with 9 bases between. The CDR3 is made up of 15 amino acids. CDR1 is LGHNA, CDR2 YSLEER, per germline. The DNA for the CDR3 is TGCGCCAGCAGCCAAGATACGGTGGCCACAGATACGCAGTATTTT. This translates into CASSQDTVATDTQYF.

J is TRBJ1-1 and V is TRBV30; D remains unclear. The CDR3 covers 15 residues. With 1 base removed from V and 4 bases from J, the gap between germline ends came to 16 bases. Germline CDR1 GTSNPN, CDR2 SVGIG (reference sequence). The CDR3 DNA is TGTGCCTGGAGTGGCCGGGGTACAAAAGGCACTGAAGCTTTCTTT. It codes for CAWSGRGTKGTEAFF.

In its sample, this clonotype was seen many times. In DNA form, the CDR3 reads TGTGCCACCAGTGAGTCCGGGACTAGCGGGGGGGGAAGGTCGTTCTTC. It yields the protein CATSESGTSGGGRSFF. The rearrangement links TRBV24-1 to TRBJ2-1; 16 positions match TRBD2. The CDR3 sequence is 16 residues long. The V segment lost 4 bases and the J segment 15 bases; nucleotides outside the gene matches: 11. Germline values: CDR1 KGHDR, CDR2 SFDVKD.

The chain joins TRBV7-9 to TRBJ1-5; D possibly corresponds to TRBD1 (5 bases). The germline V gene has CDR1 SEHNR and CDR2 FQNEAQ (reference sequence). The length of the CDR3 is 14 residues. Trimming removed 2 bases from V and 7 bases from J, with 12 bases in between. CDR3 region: CASSLWGDGQPQHF. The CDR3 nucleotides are TGTGCCAGCAGCTTATGGGGGGATGGACAGCCCCAGCATTTT.

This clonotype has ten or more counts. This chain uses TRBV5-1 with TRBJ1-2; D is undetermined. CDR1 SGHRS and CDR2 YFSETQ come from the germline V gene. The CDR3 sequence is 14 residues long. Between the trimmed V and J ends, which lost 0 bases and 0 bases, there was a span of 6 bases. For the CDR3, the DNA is TGCGCCAGCAGCTTGGAAACACCTAACTATGGCTACACCTTC. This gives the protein CASSLETPNYGYTF.

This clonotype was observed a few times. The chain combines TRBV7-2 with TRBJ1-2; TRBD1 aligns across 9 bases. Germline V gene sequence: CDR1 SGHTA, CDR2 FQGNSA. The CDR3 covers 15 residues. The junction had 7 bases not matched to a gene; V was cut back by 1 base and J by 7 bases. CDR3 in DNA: TGTGCCAGCAGCTTAGAGGCCAGGACAGGGGTTGGCTACACCTTC. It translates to CASSLEARTGVGYTF.